This entry is about one T cell receptor (beta chain). The antigen remains unidentified. The entry originates in a study of T cell responses to AZD1222 COVID-19 vaccine. The study's findings and limits: Only 5 or 6 people who got AZD1222 tested seropositive at baseline. Every sample of the repertoires postdated the peak T cell response.

Germline CDR1 SGHTA, CDR2 FQGTGA. The CDR3 length is 15 residues. V dropped 5 bases and J dropped 4 bases, with 17 bases sitting between them. Measured with immunoSEQ multiplex PCR; TCRdb has only the in-frame clones, and not every one. The data hold about 200,000 clones, with 85% to 95% observed a single time. The chain has TRBV7-3 and TRBJ1-1; D gene ambiguous. Sequences were derived from peripheral blood, sampled on day 0 of AZD1222 vaccination. The receptor comes from an adult in good health. CDR3 nucleotides: TGTGCCAGCAGCCGCCTGGACTACAGTTCCACTGAAGCTTTCTTT. Translation gives CASSRLDYSSTEAFF.